These 32 T cell receptor beta chains were sequenced from one sample in a study of CD8+CD57+ T cells in acquired aplastic anemia. The template for TCR beta VDJ and CDR3 sequence profiling was genomic DNA. TCRdb passed the reads through MiXCR, listing each CDR3 protein once. The data hold about 420,000 distinct CDR3 sequences, with 60% to 80% observed a single time. The source material was sorted CD4+, CD8+, or CD8+CD57+ T cells (not recorded which) from PBMCs. The receptors stem from a human donor in good health, serving as a control.

The chain joins TRBV20-1 to TRBJ1-6; no firm D call. Germline V gene lookup returns CDR1 DFQATT and CDR2 SNEGSKA (reference sequence). V lost 2 bases, J lost 8 bases, and 10 bases lay in between. This CDR3 comprises 13 residues. CDR3: CSARNLTDSPLHF. CDR3 coding DNA: TGCAGTGCTAGAAACCTTACTGATTCACCCCTCCACTTT.

The rearrangement links TRBV20-1 to TRBJ1-6; TRBD1 matches at 9 bases. Per the germline V gene, CDR1 is DFQATT and CDR2 is SNEGSKA (reference sequence). V was clipped by 3 bases and J by 9 bases; unmatched bases: 9. CDR3 size: 15 residues. The CDR3 loop reads CSARDNRGRSSPLHF. Written as DNA, the CDR3 is TGCAGTGCTAGGGATAACAGGGGGCGAAGTTCACCCCTCCACTTT.

J is TRBJ1-2 and V is TRBV20-1; 10 nucleotides align to TRBD1. This CDR3 region has 13 residues. Germline values: CDR1 DFQATT, CDR2 SNEGSKA (reference sequence). V gave up 7 bases and J gave up 7 bases; unmatched junction bases: 9. In DNA, the CDR3 is TGCAGTGTTCCTAAGGGACAGGGGTTTGGCTACACCTTC. Translated: CSVPKGQGFGYTF.

This clonotype turned up a few times. The genes are TRBV7-9 and TRBJ1-4; D perhaps matches TRBD1 (6 bases). This CDR3 is 12 amino acids long. From germline, CDR1 is SEHNR and CDR2 FQNEAQ (reference sequence). V was shortened by 5 bases and J by 10 bases, with 11 bases between the two germline ends. The CDR3 DNA reads as TGTGCCAGCAGCCGAGGACAGTTAAAACTGTTTTTT. This translates into CASSRGQLKLFF.

The rearrangement joins TRBV5-1 to TRBJ1-4; D unresolved. V was shortened by 2 bases and J by 8 bases, with 10 bases between the two germline ends. CDR1 and CDR2 (germline): SGHRS, YFSETQ. The CDR3 extends over 13 amino acids. The CDR3 spells CASSFAILEKLFF. The CDR3 DNA is TGCGCCAGCAGCTTCGCCATATTGGAAAAACTGTTTTTT. Based on the CDR3 plus reference TRBV5-1 and TRBJ1-4, the full variable domain is KAGVTQTPRYLIKTRGQQVTLSCSPISGHRSVSWYQQTPGQGLQFLFEYFSETQRNKGNFPGRFSGRQFSNSRSEMNVSTLELGDSALYLCASSFAILEKLFFGSGTQLSVL.

This clonotype was picked up a small number of times. A junction end diverges from the germline sequence, so it may reflect a read error. The V gene is TRBV15, the J gene TRBJ2-3, with D hard to call. The CDR3 contains 15 residues. Per germline, CDR1 LNHNV and CDR2 YYDKDF (reference sequence). CDR3 sequence (DNA): TGCGCCACCAGCACCAGGCCTCAGGACACAGATACGCAGTATTTT. It specifies CATSTRPQDTDTQYF.

This clonotype was seen ten or more times. The chain employs TRBV7-2 and TRBJ2-7; 7 bases match TRBD2. The V gene's germline CDR1 is SGHTA and CDR2 FQGNSA. Germline trimming cut 2 bases from V and 3 bases from J; bases unmatched to any gene: 1. CDR3 length equals 13 residues. CDR3 amino acids: CASSLSGIYEQYF. The CDR3 DNA follows: TGTGCCAGCAGCTTAAGCGGGATCTACGAGCAGTACTTC.

This clonotype was counted at least ten times. V and J are TRBV9 and TRBJ2-5; 7 bases match TRBD1. The CDR3 spans 14 residues. Germline values: CDR1 SGDLS, CDR2 YYNGEE. The V gene end was trimmed by 3 bases and the J gene end by 2 bases; junction bases not matched to a gene: 4. The CDR3 sequence is CASSAGQRQETQYF. CDR3 in DNA: TGTGCCAGCAGCGCGGGACAGAGGCAAGAGACCCAGTACTTC.

In this sample, this clonotype turned up many times. The gene calls are TRBV6-1 and TRBJ2-2; TRBD1 matches 8 bases. J lost 2 bases, V lost 5 bases, and 4 bases had no gene match. The germline V gene has CDR1 MNHNS and CDR2 SASEGT. This CDR3 region has 15 residues. In DNA, the CDR3 is TGTGCCAGCAGTTCCGGACAGGGAAACACCGGGGAGCTGTTTTTT. Translation gives CASSSGQGNTGELFF.

The V and J genes are TRBV13 and TRBJ1-2; D is perhaps TRBD1 (6 bases). V was shortened by 10 bases and J by 4 bases, with 19 bases between the two germline ends. The CDR3 is 14 amino acids. The V gene's germline CDR1 is PRHDT and CDR2 FYEKMQ (reference sequence). The CDR3 DNA is TGTGCCACCGCCCCGGCGGACAGTACCTATGGCTACACCTTC. Protein product: CATAPADSTYGYTF.

This clonotype was recorded at least ten times. The CDR3 loop is CASSPQGLDNSPLHF. The CDR3 nucleotides are TGTGCCAGCAGTCCCCAGGGATTGGATAATTCACCCCTCCACTTT. V and J are TRBV2 and TRBJ1-6, with TRBD1 as a possible D gene (5 bases). The germline gives CDR1 SNHLY, CDR2 FYNNEI. V was clipped by 5 bases and J by 5 bases, with 13 bases between them. This CDR3 has 15 amino acids.

This clonotype occurred many times. The rearrangement uses TRBV12-3 or TRBV12-4 and TRBJ1-2; D not resolved. The V and J ends lost 4 bases and 4 bases respectively, with 7 bases between them. The CDR3 spans 12 residues. The CDR3 region has the DNA TGTGCCAGCAGTTACCTCGCCTATGGCTACACCTTC. Protein sequence: CASSYLAYGYTF.

Only one count was recorded for this clonotype. This chain joins TRBV5-1 and TRBJ1-1; D perhaps matches TRBD1 (5 bases). Trimming cost V 4 bases and J 8 bases, with 15 bases left between them. The germline CDR1 and CDR2 sequences are SGHRS and YFSETQ. This CDR3 region has 13 residues. CDR3 coding DNA: TGCGCCAGCAGCCCGACCAGCGGGGGGGAAGCTTTCTTT. Amino acid sequence: CASSPTSGGEAFF.

V gene TRBV7-3 combines with J gene TRBJ2-1, with D unresolved. The germline V gene encodes CDR1 SGHTA and CDR2 FQGTGA. The ends were cut back, 6 bases at V and 9 bases at J, with 21 bases in the middle. The CDR3 extends over 15 amino acids. The CDR3 DNA reads as TGTGCCAGCAGTTTAGGGCGGTGGTTGCATATTGAGCAGTTCTTC. It translates to CASSLGRWLHIEQFF.

The V and J genes are TRBV10-3 and TRBJ2-7, with 10 bases identical to TRBD2. V was pared by 0 bases and J by 2 bases, with 10 bases of the junction left unmatched. The CDR3 loop spans 18 amino acids. The germline V gene encodes CDR1 ENHRY and CDR2 SYGVKD. The CDR3: CAISESGLAGDRTYEQYF. The CDR3 region has the DNA TGTGCCATCAGTGAGTCAGGGCTAGCGGGGGACAGGACCTACGAGCAGTACTTC.

As concerns this clonotype: At one boundary the junction diverges from the germline segment, which might be a read error. This chain connects TRBV7-3 to TRBJ1-1; possible D gene TRBD1, 6 bases. The germline V gene encodes CDR1 SGHTA and CDR2 FQGTGA. CDR3 length equals 14 residues. DNA for the CDR3: TGTGCCAGCAGCCCGGCAGCGGGACACACTAAAGCTTTCTTT. It encodes CASSPAAGHTKAFF. The full variable domain, in which reference TRBV7-3 and TRBJ1-1 provide the parts outside the CDR3, is GAGVSQTPSNKVTEKGKYVELRCDPISGHTALYWYRQSLGQGPEFLIYFQGTGAADDSGLPNDRFFAVRPEGSVSTLKIQRTERGDSAVYLCASSPAAGHTKAFFGQGTRLTVV.

A remark on this clonotype: The junction departs from the called germline gene at one end, perhaps through a read error. The chain is built from TRBV20-1 and TRBJ2-7; the D gene is possibly TRBD1 (5 bases). CDR3 size: 11 residues. From germline, CDR1 is DFQATT and CDR2 SNEGSKA (reference sequence). The CDR3, as DNA: TGCAGTGCTAGAGAGCGAGACAGTTCTGACTTC. Translated: CSARERDSSDF.

This clonotype was counted at least ten times. The V call is TRBV20-1, the J call TRBJ1-2; D ambiguous. Germline V gene data show CDR1 as DFQATT and CDR2 as SNEGSKA (reference sequence). This CDR3 has 12 residues. V shed 7 bases and J shed 4 bases, with 13 bases lying between them. The CDR3 coding sequence is TGCAGTGTCAGGAAAAGGAGCTATGGCTACACCTTC. It codes for CSVRKRSYGYTF.

This clonotype appeared once. Because it lacks the conserved phenylalanine or tryptophan at the end, this CDR3 is likely a read error. The DNA is left out, because the CDR3 cannot be placed on it with certainty; the CDR3 is given as TCRdb lists it. The CDR3 spells CASSPVSRQCI. This sequence joins TRBV12-3 or TRBV12-4 and TRBJ2-7; the D segment call TRBD1 is taken from the table without a DNA check. The CDR3 sequence runs 11 residues, both termini included.

This clonotype was seen only a few times. No conserved phenylalanine or tryptophan ends this CDR3, so it is likely a read error. The chain recombines TRBV10-1 with TRBJ2-7, with D perhaps TRBD2 (5 bases). Germline V CDR1 and CDR2: WNHNN, SYGVQD (reference sequence). The CDR3 is 14 amino acids. CDR3 region: CASSERGIPYEQYL. The DNA for the CDR3 is TGTGCCAGCAGTGAGAGAGGGATTCCCTACGAGCAGTACCTC.

The chain recombines TRBV5-1 with TRBJ2-7, with D possibly being TRBD2 (8 bases). The CDR3 runs to 16 residues. V lost 4 bases and J lost 8, with 25 bases in between. Per germline, CDR1 SGHRS and CDR2 YFSETQ. The DNA for the CDR3 is TGCGCCAGCAGCCGGGAGGGGGCAGGGAGCCCCATACAGCAGTACTTC. It codes for CASSREGAGSPIQQYF.

This clonotype showed up just a few times. This may come from a read error, since a much larger clone is one base off. V gene TRBV6-1 combines with J gene TRBJ1-1; weak D call: TRBD1 (5 bases). CDR3 size: 13 residues. The germline V gene encodes CDR1 MNHNS and CDR2 SASEGT. V was clipped by 10 bases and J by 5 bases, with 17 bases between them. The CDR3 DNA follows: TGTGCCAACAAGTTGCAGGGCGATACTGAAGCTTTCTTT. It yields the protein CANKLQGDTEAFF.

Details on this clonotype: At one end the junction does not follow the germline gene, possibly because of a read error. This chain uses TRBV10-3 with TRBJ1-6, with D hard to call. The length of the CDR3 is 14 residues. Germline-derived CDR1 and CDR2 are ENHRY and SYGVKD. The CDR3 bases are TGTGCCATCAGTGAGACAGTTAATGATTATCGCCTCCACTTC. As protein: CAISETVNDYRLHF.

V and J are TRBV20-1 and TRBJ2-3; the D is unclear. The germline V gene has CDR1 DFQATT and CDR2 SNEGSKA (reference sequence). The length of the CDR3 is 15 residues. CDR3 nucleotide sequence: TGCAGCGTTACGGTGGGCAGAGTTAATACAGATACGCAGTATTTT. Protein: CSVTVGRVNTDTQYF.

This clonotype was seen more than once but under ten times. The rearrangement links TRBV27 to TRBJ1-6; D gene uncertain. The CDR3 is 18 amino acids. Trimming shortened V by 3 bases and J by 4 bases, and 19 bases separated the two germline ends. Per germline, CDR1 MNHEY and CDR2 SMNVEV (reference sequence). The CDR3 is CASSFRPAAPLYNSPLHF. CDR3 sequence (DNA): TGTGCCAGCAGTTTCCGCCCAGCCGCACCTCTATATAATTCACCCCTCCACTTT.

As to this clonotype: This clone may be a read error of a much larger clone one base away. The chain uses TRBV19 and TRBJ1-1, with TRBD1 matching over 11 bases. CDR1 is LNHDA, CDR2 SQIVND, per germline (reference sequence). The CDR3 sequence is 14 residues long. The CDR3 region is CASSIGGQGGEALF. In DNA, the CDR3 is TGTGCCAGTAGTATCGGGGGACAGGGGGGTGAAGCTCTCTTT.

Concerning this clonotype: The junction departs from the called germline gene at one end, perhaps through a read error. The CDR3 nucleotides read TGTGCCAGCAGTCCCGACAGGGTGTTTAACCCCATATACTTT. This encodes CASSPDRVFNPIYF. J is TRBJ1-3 and V is TRBV7-3, with TRBD1 matching 7 bases. The germline V gene encodes CDR1 SGHTA and CDR2 FQGTGA. This CDR3 spans 14 amino acids.

The chain joins TRBV7-9 to TRBJ2-1, with 8 bases fitting TRBD2. With V trimmed by 5 bases and J by 7 bases, 10 bases remained unmatched. The CDR3 sequence is 15 residues long. Germline CDR1 and CDR2: SEHNR and FQNEAQ (reference sequence). CDR3 bases: TGTGCCAGCAGCATAGGCAGGTCGGGGGGGAATGAGCAGTTCTTC. It codes for CASSIGRSGGNEQFF.

This chain joins TRBV7-8 and TRBJ2-3, with TRBD1 matching over 8 bases. The CDR3 is made up of 14 amino acids. V gave up 5 bases and J gave up 7 bases; unmatched junction bases: 8. CDR1 is SGHVS and CDR2 is FQNEAQ in the germline V gene. CDR3 amino acids: CASSRHRGDYTQYF. The CDR3 nucleotides read TGTGCCAGCAGCCGCCACAGGGGGGATTATACGCAGTATTTT. The entire variable domain, with the rest obtained from reference TRBV7-8 and TRBJ2-3, is as follows: GAGVSQSPRYKVAKRGQDVALRCDPISGHVSLFWYQQALGQGPEFLTYFQNEAQLDKSGLPSDRFFAERPEGSVSTLKIQRTQQEDSAVYLCASSRHRGDYTQYFGPGTRLTVL.

This clonotype was seen once. The rearrangement uses TRBV7-9 and TRBJ1-6; a possible D gene is TRBD1 (6 bases). The CDR3 loop spans 14 amino acids. Germline V gene lookup returns CDR1 SEHNR and CDR2 FQNEAQ (reference sequence). V was cut by 5 bases and J by 16 bases, with 21 bases left in between. The DNA for the CDR3 is TGTGCCAGCAGCGAACAGGGAGGGAGCGCGCCGCTCCACTTT. Translated: CASSEQGGSAPLHF.

Here the CDR3 reads CANIPRDSYEQYF. CDR3 bases: TGTGCCAACATTCCCCGAGACTCCTACGAGCAGTACTTC. The chain joins TRBV10-3 to TRBJ2-7, with D uncertain. Germline V lookup: CDR1 ENHRY, CDR2 SYGVKD. CDR3 length equals 13 residues. The V and J ends lost 10 bases and 0 bases respectively, with 13 bases between them.

Turning to this clonotype: The final CDR3 position lacks the conserved phenylalanine or tryptophan, pointing to a likely read error. The DNA is left out, because the CDR3 cannot be placed on it with certainty; the CDR3 is given as TCRdb lists it. V and J are TRBV19 and TRBJ1-6; the D segment call TRBD1 is taken from the table without a DNA check. The germline CDR1 and CDR2 sequences are LNHDA and SQIVND (reference sequence). The CDR3 is 14 amino acids long, termini counted. The CDR3 sequence: CASTGQGYEPQHFG.